This TCR beta chain was sequenced during a study of CD4 T cells in relation to SARS-CoV-2 and coronaviruses. As for the study in general: ViraFEST: roughly 10-day antigen culture of PBMCs, then TCR beta CDR3 sequencing.

Study-wide points: About 64% of donors had memory CD4+ clonotypes crossrecognizing SARS-CoV-2 and common cold coronavirus spike.

TCRdb's table, derived via immunoSEQ multiplex PCR, lists solely in-frame clones and lacks some. The sample includes about 19,000 clones, 75% to 85% of them seen just once. This clone was observed a handful of times. Its specificity is unknown. This CDR3 is 12 amino acids long. Germline trimming cut 4 bases from V and 4 bases from J; bases unmatched to any gene: 1. Germline CDR1 reads LNHDA; CDR2 reads SQIVND (reference sequence). The unexposed donors gave CD4+ T cells in about 2011-2018, prior to COVID-19. Isolation of CD4+ T cells took place after approximately eleven days in culture. As cell numbers allowed, unexposed-donor CD4+ T cells faced SARS-CoV-2 S/N and four cold-coronavirus spikes.

The sample taken for sequencing was CD4+ T cells from PBMCs, cultured in vitro. This TCR was recovered from a human donor in good health. J is TRBJ2-7 and V is TRBV19; 7 nucleotides align to TRBD1. This chain's CDR3 is CASSKGAYEQYF. The CDR3 bases are TGTGCCAGTAGTAAGGGGGCGTACGAGCAGTACTTC. The complete variable domain, with remaining parts taken from reference TRBV19 and TRBJ2-7, reads DGGITQSPKYLFRKEGQNVTLSCEQNLNHDAMYWYRQDPGQGLRLIYYSQIVNDFQKGDIAEGYSVSREKKESFPLTVTSAQKNPTAFYLCASSKGAYEQYFGPGTRLTVT.